The clone carrying this T cell receptor beta chain has only a few counts. The sample is drawn from a study of CD8+CD57+ T cells in acquired aplastic anemia. Study overall: Roughly 3.2 ug was the average amount of DNA from sorted CD4+ and CD8+ cells.

V was clipped by 5 bases and J by 0 bases, with 8 bases between them. CDR1 is SGHVS, CDR2 FNYEAQ, per germline. The CDR3 covers 13 residues. Profiling that covered TCR beta VDJ and CDR3 relied on genomic DNA as its template. TCRdb reprocessed the reads with MiXCR, giving one entry per CDR3 protein. The data hold about 68,000 distinct CDR3 sequences, with under 65% observed a single time. The material sequenced was sorted CD4+, CD8+, or CD8+CD57+ T cells (not recorded which) from PBMCs. The clonotype comes from a human donor in good health, serving as a control. This chain links TRBV7-6 with TRBJ2-7, with D possibly being TRBD1 (6 bases). Here the CDR3 reads CASSQGSSYEQYV. The DNA of the CDR3 is TGTGCCAGCAGCCAGGGGAGCTCCTACGAGCAGTACGTC.